This TCR beta chain was captured in a study of cytomegalovirus exposure and HLA in healthy donors. Worth noting for this clone: Its antigen is as yet unknown.

60 Vbeta and 13 Jbeta primers were used in PCR. The assay was immunoSEQ multiplex PCR, and TCRdb's table has in-frame clones only and misses some. This table has 120,000 to 150,000 clones, around 10% appearing once. The CDR3 contains 11 residues. The germline V gene encodes CDR1 DFQATT and CDR2 SNEGSKA (reference sequence). Deletions cut 7 bases from V and 9 bases from J, with 13 bases between. Study results and caveats: Associated with cytomegalovirus, according to the listing, were some 150 TCR beta chains. Previously analyzed data showed that most TCR beta V segments were productive at a frequency of about 87% or about 30%.

The sample taken for sequencing was PBMCs. The TCR sequence derives from a male donor in good health and CMV-seronegative. The chain combines TRBV20-1 with TRBJ2-1; D uncertain. CDR3 in DNA: TGCAGTGGGGCGAAGGTGGCTGAGCAGTTCTTC. Translated, it gives CSGAKVAEQFF.